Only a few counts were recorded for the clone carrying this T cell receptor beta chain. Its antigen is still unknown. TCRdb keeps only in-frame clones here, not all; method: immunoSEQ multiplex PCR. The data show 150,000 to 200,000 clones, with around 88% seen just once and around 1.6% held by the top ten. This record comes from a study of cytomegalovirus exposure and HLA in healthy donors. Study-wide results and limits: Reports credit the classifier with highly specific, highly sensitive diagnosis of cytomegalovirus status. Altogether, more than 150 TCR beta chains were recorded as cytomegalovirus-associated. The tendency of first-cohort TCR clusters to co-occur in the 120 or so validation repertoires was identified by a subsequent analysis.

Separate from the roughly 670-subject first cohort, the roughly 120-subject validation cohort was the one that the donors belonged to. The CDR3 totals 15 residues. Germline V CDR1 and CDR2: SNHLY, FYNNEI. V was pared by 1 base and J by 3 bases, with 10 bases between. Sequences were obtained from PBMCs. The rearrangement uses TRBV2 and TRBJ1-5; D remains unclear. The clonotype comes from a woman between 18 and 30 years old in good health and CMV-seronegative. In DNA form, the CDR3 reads TGTGCCAGCAGTGAAGGCCTCGGGAACAATCAGCCCCAGCATTTT. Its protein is CASSEGLGNNQPQHF.